The 16 T cell receptor beta chains presented below share a single source sample, sequenced in a study of cytomegalovirus exposure and HLA in healthy donors. PCR was performed using 60 Vbeta and 13 Jbeta primers. The method was immunoSEQ multiplex PCR; TCRdb's version includes in-frame clones alone and lacks a portion of them. Of 130,000 or so clones listed, roughly three quarters were seen once; the top ten hold roughly 1%. Sequencing was done on a sample of PBMCs. The receptors here all came from a woman aged 55-69 years in good health and CMV-seronegative.

V is TRBV14 and J is TRBJ1-2; D is perhaps TRBD1 (5 bases). Trimming left V 0 bases short and J 7 bases short, with 12 bases between. The CDR3 length is 14 residues. Germline-derived CDR1 and CDR2 are SGHDN and FVKESK. The CDR3 protein is CASSQDLRDSGYTF. As DNA, the CDR3 is TGTGCCAGCAGCCAAGATCTAAGGGACTCTGGCTACACCTTC.

J is TRBJ1-6 and V is TRBV11-2, with a possible D match to TRBD1 (5 bases). Deletions cut 3 bases from V and 5 bases from J, with 20 bases between. Germline V gives CDR1 SGHAT, CDR2 FQNNGV. The CDR3 has 18 amino acids. CDR3 sequence (DNA): TGTGCCAGCAGCTTTTTTAACGGGCTCAGGGAAAATAATTCACCCCTCCACTTT. Translation: CASSFFNGLRENNSPLHF.

The V call is TRBV28, the J call TRBJ1-1, with unresolved D. V lost 6 bases, J lost 10 bases, and 24 bases lay in between. From germline, CDR1 is MDHEN and CDR2 SYDVKM. CDR3 length: 15 amino acids. The CDR3 DNA reads as TGTGCCAGCAGATCATTCGTCTCAGATTCCCCCGTAGCTTTCTTT. Translation: CASRSFVSDSPVAFF.

The V call is TRBV7-3, the J call TRBJ2-1; TRBD2 agrees at 8 bases. CDR1 is SGHTA and CDR2 is FQGTGA in the germline V gene. V lost 10 bases, J lost 2 bases, and 10 bases stayed unmatched. This CDR3 is 15 amino acids long. This CDR3 is CATSVRGGAYNEQFF. DNA of the CDR3: TGTGCCACCTCGGTTCGGGGGGGGGCCTACAATGAGCAGTTCTTC. Complete variable domain (other parts from reference TRBV7-3 and TRBJ2-1): GAGVSQTPSNKVTEKGKYVELRCDPISGHTALYWYRQSLGQGPEFLIYFQGTGAADDSGLPNDRFFAVRPEGSVSTLKIQRTERGDSAVYLCATSVRGGAYNEQFFGPGTRLTVL.

The gene calls are TRBV28 and TRBJ2-5; 7 positions match TRBD1. The end of the DNA fits TRBJ2-7 better, so the J call may be wrong. Germline V gives CDR1 MDHEN, CDR2 SYDVKM. This CDR3 has 15 amino acids. The CDR3 reads CASTLRLTGAHEQYF. DNA for the CDR3: TGTGCCAGCACTCTCCGGTTAACAGGGGCCCACGAGCAGTACTTC.

This chain connects TRBV5-4 to TRBJ2-7; maybe TRBD2 (5 bases). The CDR3 is 13 residues long. CDR1 is SGHNT and CDR2 is YYREEE in the germline V gene (reference sequence). Trimming took off 4 bases at V and 2 bases at J, with 10 bases between the two ends. The DNA for the CDR3 is TGTGCCAGCAGCAGAGGACTTACCTACGAGCAGTACTTC. Translating it yields CASSRGLTYEQYF.

This rearrangement joins TRBV4-1 to TRBJ1-2; no clear D. Trimming took off 1 base at V and 4 bases at J, with 13 bases between the two ends. Germline CDR1 and CDR2: MGHRA and YSYEKL. There are 15 residues in the CDR3. The CDR3 is CASSQVVGDFYGYTF. DNA of the CDR3: TGCGCCAGCAGCCAAGTTGTGGGCGATTTCTATGGCTACACCTTC.

The chain combines TRBV7-8 with TRBJ2-3, with a tentative D call TRBD2 (6 bases). The germline V and J ends were trimmed by 2 bases and 3 bases, with 15 bases remaining between them. The CDR3 contains 16 residues. Germline assignment: CDR1 SGHVS and CDR2 FQNEAQ. CDR3: CASSLPREGGTDTQYF. The DNA of the CDR3 is TGTGCCAGCAGCTTACCGAGGGAAGGAGGGACAGATACGCAGTATTTT.

J is TRBJ2-7 and V is TRBV28, with D possibly TRBD1 on 5 matching bases. Germline loops: CDR1 MDHEN, CDR2 SYDVKM. CDR3 size: 15 residues. Trimming cost V 5 bases and J 1 base, with 15 bases left between them. The CDR3 reads CASSSQGANSYEQYF. CDR3 in DNA: TGTGCCAGCAGTAGTCAGGGTGCCAATTCCTACGAGCAGTACTTC.

J is TRBJ1-6 and V is TRBV28, with D perhaps TRBD1 (5 bases). CDR1 is MDHEN and CDR2 is SYDVKM in the germline V gene. This CDR3 region has 13 residues. The germline V and J ends were trimmed by 11 bases and 6 bases, with 14 bases remaining between them. The DNA of the CDR3 is TGTGCCGGCCAGAAGCAGGGTAATTCACCCCTCCACTTT. Translated, it gives CAGQKQGNSPLHF.

V is TRBV15 and J is TRBJ1-5, with a tentative D call TRBD1 (6 bases). The CDR3 extends over 14 amino acids. CDR1 and CDR2 from the germline V gene are LNHNV and YYDKDF (reference sequence). V was pared by 5 bases and J by 4 bases, with 12 bases between. CDR3 nucleotides: TGTGCCACCAGCCGCTCCGGGACAAATCAGCCCCAGCATTTT. Translation: CATSRSGTNQPQHF.

This rearrangement joins TRBV7-3 to TRBJ2-2; 8 bases match TRBD2. Germline V gene data show CDR1 as SGHTA and CDR2 as FQGTGA. CDR3 length: 16 residues. Losses at the gene ends were 3 bases for V and 6 bases for J; bases not matched to a gene: 9. CDR3 DNA: TGTGCCAGCAGCTTTAATCCGGCGGGAGGTCCCGGGGAGCTGTTTTTT. Protein product: CASSFNPAGGPGELFF.

This chain uses TRBV5-1 with TRBJ2-1; 10 nucleotides align to TRBD2. CDR1 and CDR2 (germline): SGHRS, YFSETQ. The CDR3 loop spans 15 amino acids. V shed 6 bases, J shed 4 bases, and the junction held 7 bases outside the gene matches. CDR3 residues: CASNPGTSDYNEQFF. In DNA, the CDR3 is TGCGCCAGCAACCCCGGGACTAGCGATTACAATGAGCAGTTCTTC.

This chain uses TRBV7-2 with TRBJ1-2; 9 nucleotides match TRBD1. Looked up from germline, CDR1 is SGHTA and CDR2 is FQGNSA. The trim removed 2 bases at V and 3 bases at J, leaving 7 bases unmatched. CDR3 length equals 16 residues. The CDR3 nucleotides read TGTGCCAGCAGCTTAAGGTCGGGACAGGGAGACTATGGCTACACCTTC. This translates into CASSLRSGQGDYGYTF.

The rearrangement joins TRBV6-5 to TRBJ2-7, with D possibly matching TRBD1 (5 bases). Germline V lookup: CDR1 MNHEY, CDR2 SVGAGI. V was trimmed by 5 bases and J by 4 bases, leaving 6 bases between them. The CDR3 has 11 residues. CDR3 sequence reads: CASSGAYEQYF. DNA for the CDR3: TGTGCCAGCAGTGGGGCTTACGAGCAGTACTTC.

The table lists this clone with a few counts. The chain is built from TRBV30 and TRBJ2-5, with D possibly matching TRBD1 (6 bases). Trimming removed 0 bases from V and 4 bases from J, with 15 bases in between. The CDR3 is 15 amino acids. Germline loops: CDR1 GTSNPN, CDR2 SVGIG (reference sequence). The CDR3 here is CAWSVHSGTRETQYF. The CDR3 DNA follows: TGTGCCTGGAGTGTACACTCGGGGACAAGAGAGACCCAGTACTTC.